The sequence of this T cell receptor (beta chain) was determined in a study of cytotoxic CD8 clonotypes in ibrutinib-treated CLL. The germline V gene encodes CDR1 SGHAT and CDR2 FQNNGV. The V end was cut by 2 bases, the J end by 7 bases, with 6 bases between. The CDR3 length is 12 residues. Roughly 1.9 micrograms of genomic DNA from cryopreserved PBMCs went into TCR beta libraries. Findings of the study overall: Sampling schedules were unmatched across sustained-remission and progressing patients. Clonality went up at ibrutinib response and then declined back toward baseline at progression. Relative to age-matched healthy donors, clonality at baseline was higher, and it tracked circulating CD8+ T-cell counts.

Turning to this clone: What it recognizes is unknown.

Clones were read by immunoSEQ multiplex PCR, and TCRdb kept only the in-frame ones, dropping some. This table holds about 140,000 clones, 70% to 80% found once. Sequencing used PBMCs, obtained after 12 months of ibrutinib treatment. The chain uses TRBV11-2 and TRBJ2-1, with D tentatively TRBD2 (6 bases). This TCR was recovered from a human donor with chronic lymphocytic leukemia. Here the CDR3 reads CASSLSGNEQFF. The CDR3 DNA reads TGTGCCAGCAGCTTAAGCGGGAATGAGCAGTTCTTC.